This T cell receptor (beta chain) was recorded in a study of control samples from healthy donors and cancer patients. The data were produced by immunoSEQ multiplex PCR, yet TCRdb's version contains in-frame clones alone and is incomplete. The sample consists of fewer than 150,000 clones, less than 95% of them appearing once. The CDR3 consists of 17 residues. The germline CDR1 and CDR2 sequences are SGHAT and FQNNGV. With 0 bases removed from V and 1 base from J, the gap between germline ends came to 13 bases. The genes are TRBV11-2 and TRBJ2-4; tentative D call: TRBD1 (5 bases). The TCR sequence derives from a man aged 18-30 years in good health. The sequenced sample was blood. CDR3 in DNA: TGTGCCAGCAGCTTAGAGGTGGGGCGAAGTGCCAAAAACATTCAGTACTTC. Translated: CASSLEVGRSAKNIQYF.